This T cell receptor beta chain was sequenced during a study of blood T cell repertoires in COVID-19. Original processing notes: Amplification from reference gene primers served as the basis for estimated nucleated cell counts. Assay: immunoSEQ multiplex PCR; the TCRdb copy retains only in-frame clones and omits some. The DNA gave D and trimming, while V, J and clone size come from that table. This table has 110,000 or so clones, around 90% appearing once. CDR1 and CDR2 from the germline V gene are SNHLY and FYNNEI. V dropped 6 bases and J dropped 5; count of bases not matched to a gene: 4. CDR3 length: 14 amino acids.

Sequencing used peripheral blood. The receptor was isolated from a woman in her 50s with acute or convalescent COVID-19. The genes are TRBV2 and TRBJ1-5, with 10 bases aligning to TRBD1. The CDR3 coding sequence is TGTGCCAGCAGCATAGGGACAGGGGATCAGCCCCAGCATTTT. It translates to CASSIGTGDQPQHF.